This T cell receptor (beta chain) was observed in a study of blood T cell repertoires in COVID-19. Study background: Samples representing acute and convalescent COVID-19 were sourced from the United States, Italy and Spain. PBMCs, B-cell-depleted T cells, or T cells provided the cDNA or gDNA that made up the material.

The repertoire was sequenced with immunoSEQ multiplex PCR; TCRdb's copy has only in-frame clones and lacks some. The data show 55,000 to 75,000 clones, with around four fifths seen just once and around 20% held by the top ten. The V gene lost 8 bases and the J gene lost 1 base, with 8 bases spanning the gap. The CDR3 sequence is 12 residues long. Per the germline V gene, CDR1 is SGHVS and CDR2 is FNYEAQ. The clonotype comes from a man aged 60-69 years with acute or convalescent COVID-19. The chain joins TRBV7-6 to TRBJ1-1; no clear D gene. Source material: peripheral blood. The CDR3 DNA sequence: TGTGCCAGCGGCACAGCGAACACTGAAGCTTTCTTT. Translated, it gives CASGTANTEAFF.